The rows below give T cell receptor beta chains drawn from one sample of a study of cytomegalovirus exposure and HLA in healthy donors. Sequencing was performed with immunoSEQ multiplex PCR; in TCRdb, only in-frame clones are kept and a portion is missing. The sample has about 84,000 clones, roughly 91% seen once. Sequenced sample: PBMCs. These receptors came from a man under 40 in good health and CMV-seronegative. Both conserved end residues are part of each CDR3. A D gene is named only where the DNA matches it firmly. Clone size is stated in some rows and not others, as once, few, many or a class when expanded.

cdr3_aa cdr3_nt clone_size v_call d_call j_call
CASRHTGSAYGYTF TGTGCCAGCAGGCATACAGGGTCTGCCTATGGCTACACCTTC once TRBV5-6 . TRBJ1-2
CASSLENRGPGDEKLFF TGTGCCAGCAGCTTAGAAAACAGGGGGCCCGGCGATGAAAAACTGTTTTTT . TRBV7-2 TRBD1 TRBJ1-4
CASSVEQNTGELFF TGTGCCAGCAGCGTAGAACAGAACACCGGGGAGCTGTTTTTT . TRBV9 . TRBJ2-2
CASSLISGAATEAFF TGTGCCAGCAGTTTGATTTCAGGGGCCGCCACTGAAGCTTTCTTT . TRBV28 . TRBJ1-1
CASSTSGPPYEQYF TGTGCCAGCAGCACTAGCGGACCTCCCTACGAGCAGTACTTC . TRBV5-5 TRBD2 TRBJ2-7
CASSIGVANEKLFF TGTGCCAGTAGTATCGGGGTAGCTAATGAAAAACTGTTTTTT . TRBV19 . TRBJ1-4
CASSEAIWTGLESEQYF TGTGCCAGCAGTGAAGCGATCTGGACAGGGCTAGAAAGCGAGCAGTACTTC . TRBV6-1 TRBD1 TRBJ2-7
CASKDRTTYEQYF TGTGCCAGCAAGGACAGAACAACCTACGAGCAGTACTTC . TRBV6-4 . TRBJ2-7
CASINILRGNTEAFF TGTGCCAGCATCAACATCCTCAGGGGGAACACTGAAGCTTTCTTT once TRBV2 . TRBJ1-1
CASSLVAGGYEQYF TGTGCCAGCAGCTTAGTTGCAGGGGGATACGAGCAGTACTTC . TRBV7-9 TRBD1 TRBJ2-7
CASKGQAGNTEAFF TGTGCCAGCAAAGGACAGGCGGGGAACACTGAAGCTTTCTTT once TRBV6-1 TRBD1 TRBJ1-1
CASRREPSGNTIYF TGTGCCAGCAGAAGAGAACCCTCTGGAAACACCATATATTTT . TRBV2 . TRBJ1-3
CASSETPGLAVAGTQYF TGTGCCAGCAGCGAGACACCGGGACTAGCGGTCGCAGGGACCCAGTACTTC few TRBV13 TRBD2 TRBJ2-5
CASSPTGTGGETQYF TGTGCCAGCAGCCCCACCGGGACAGGGGGGGAGACCCAGTACTTC . TRBV11-2 TRBD1 TRBJ2-5
CASSLGAGTYEQYF TGCGCCAGCAGCTTGGGCGCGGGGACCTACGAGCAGTACTTC . TRBV5-1 . TRBJ2-7
CAWSSGNYGYTF TGTGCCTGGAGTTCCGGGAACTATGGCTACACCTTC . TRBV30 . TRBJ1-2
CASSDQGLAGAVRQFF TGTGCCAGCAGTGATCAGGGACTAGCGGGAGCTGTTAGGCAGTTCTTC . TRBV2 TRBD2 TRBJ2-1
CASSLSGRPGSGYEQYF TGTGCCAGCAGCTTATCCGGGAGGCCCGGGTCGGGATACGAGCAGTACTTC once TRBV7-3 TRBD2 TRBJ2-7
CASSSSGQTYNEQFF TGTGCCAGCAGCTCGAGCGGGCAAACCTACAATGAGCAGTTCTTC . TRBV7-3 . TRBJ2-1
CASSGPGLANTGELFF TGTGCCAGCAGCGGACCTGGACTAGCGAACACCGGGGAGCTGTTTTTT . TRBV9 TRBD2 TRBJ2-2
CATSRDLSGSGNEQFF TGTGCCACCAGCAGAGATCTGAGCGGGAGCGGCAATGAGCAGTTCTTC . TRBV15 TRBD2 TRBJ2-1
CASSWAGQGSYNEQFF TGCGCCAGCAGCTGGGCTGGACAGGGCTCCTACAATGAGCAGTTCTTC . TRBV5-1 TRBD1 TRBJ2-1
CASSQRTGSPYEQYF TGTGCCAGCAGCCAACGGACAGGGTCCCCCTACGAGCAGTACTTC . TRBV4-2 TRBD1 TRBJ2-7
CASAASRTDTQYF TGTGCCAGCGCGGCTTCCAGAACAGATACGCAGTATTTT . TRBV7-3 . TRBJ2-3
CAWRDRWNTEAFF TGTGCCTGGAGGGACAGGTGGAACACTGAAGCTTTCTTT . TRBV30 TRBD1 TRBJ1-1
CASRGGQASNQPQHF TGTGCCAGCAGGGGGGGACAGGCTAGCAATCAGCCCCAGCATTTT . TRBV6-1 TRBD1 TRBJ1-5
CASNIPGLEVVGEQFF TGTGCCAGCAACATACCGGGACTAGAAGTTGTAGGTGAGCAGTTCTTC . TRBV9 TRBD2 TRBJ2-1
CASSMNRGSSEQYF TGTGCCAGTAGTATGAACAGGGGATCTAGCGAGCAGTACTTC . TRBV19 TRBD1 TRBJ2-7
CASSALVEETQYF TGTGCCAGCAGTGCTCTAGTTGAAGAGACCCAGTACTTC once TRBV6-4 . TRBJ2-5
CASSLGTNEQYF TGTGCCAGCAGCTTAGGAACAAACGAGCAGTACTTC . TRBV7-2 . TRBJ2-7
CASSRTGQGNTIYF TGTGCCAGCAGCCGGACGGGACAGGGAAACACCATATATTTT . TRBV9 TRBD1 TRBJ1-3
CASSDRLNSPLHF TGTGCCAGCTCCGACAGGTTAAATTCACCCCTCCACTTT . TRBV18 . TRBJ1-6
CASSLPSTDTQYF TGCGCCAGCAGCTTGCCGAGCACAGATACGCAGTATTTT . TRBV5-1 . TRBJ2-3
CASSRTDVGEQFF TGCGCCAGCAGCAGGACAGATGTAGGTGAGCAGTTCTTC . TRBV5-1 . TRBJ2-1
CASSYATIQGEQFF TGTGCCAGCAGTTACGCCACGATACAGGGAGAGCAGTTCTTC . TRBV6-5 . TRBJ2-1
CASSNLAGGEQFF TGTGCCAGCAGCAATCTAGCGGGAGGCGAGCAGTTCTTC once TRBV7-6 TRBD2 TRBJ2-1
CASSSTGGRYEQYF TGTGCCAGCAGTTCGACAGGGGGCCGGTACGAGCAGTACTTC . TRBV6-1 TRBD1 TRBJ2-7
CASSDRGDTGELFF TGTGCCAGCAGTGACAGGGGGGACACCGGGGAGCTGTTTTTT . TRBV28 TRBD1 TRBJ2-2
CASSLRTGSYEQYF TGCGCCAGCAGCCTCCGGACAGGGTCCTACGAGCAGTACTTC . TRBV5-1 TRBD1 TRBJ2-7
CASSRGGALDTQYF TGTGCCAGCAGTCGCGGGGGGGCCTTGGATACGCAGTATTTT . TRBV6-5 TRBD2 TRBJ2-3
CASTGLYNEQFF TGTGCCAGCACGGGACTTTACAATGAGCAGTTCTTC few TRBV6-5 . TRBJ2-1
CASSGGGDYNEQFF TGTGCCAGCAGTGGTGGAGGAGACTACAATGAGCAGTTCTTC once TRBV6-4 . TRBJ2-1
CASSSQGGVNEQYF TGTGCCAGCAGCTCGCAGGGTGGAGTCAACGAGCAGTACTTC . TRBV7-8 . TRBJ2-7
CASSAQWAGEKLFF TGTGCCAGCAGCGCACAGTGGGCTGGTGAAAAACTGTTTTTT . TRBV9 . TRBJ1-4